This T cell receptor beta chain was sequenced during a study of cytomegalovirus exposure and HLA in healthy donors. Whole-study findings and limits: Later, TCR association rates were found to vary by HLA locus, highest for DRB1 and lowest for HLA-C. The dataset shows that most TCR sequences were rare, while some public TCRs occurred in many donors. Later on, an analysis found that several of the most significant clusters appeared to be linked to common viral pathogens, which included parvovirus B19.

This PCR relied on a set of 60 Vbeta primers and 13 Jbeta primers. Original processing notes: In a later analysis, about 12 million of tens of millions of unique beta chains occurred in at least two donors. Sequencing was performed with immunoSEQ multiplex PCR; in TCRdb, only in-frame clones are kept and a portion is missing. V, J and clone size are taken as reported in that table, and D and trimming were inferred from the DNA itself. The top ten hold 2.7% of the sample, which has under 250,000 clones, 82% seen once. The sample holds a few counts of this clone. Its antigen is not known. Germline CDR1 reads SGHDT; CDR2 reads YYEEEE. This CDR3 has 18 residues. J lost 4 bases, V lost 3 bases, and 13 bases had no gene match.

The V call is TRBV5-6, the J call TRBJ2-3; 11 bases are a match to TRBD2. The receptor comes from a woman between 35 and 50 years old in good health and CMV-seronegative. What was sequenced was PBMCs. CDR3 protein: CASSYKILAGVAPDTQYF. The CDR3 region has the DNA TGTGCCAGCAGCTACAAGATACTAGCGGGAGTGGCCCCAGATACGCAGTATTTT. Supplemented by reference TRBV5-6 and TRBJ2-3, the full variable domain reads DAGVTQSPTHLIKTRGQQVTLRCSPKSGHDTVSWYQQALGQGPQFIFQYYEEEERQRGNFPDRFSGHQFPNYSSELNVNALLLGDSALYLCASSYKILAGVAPDTQYFGPGTRLTVL.